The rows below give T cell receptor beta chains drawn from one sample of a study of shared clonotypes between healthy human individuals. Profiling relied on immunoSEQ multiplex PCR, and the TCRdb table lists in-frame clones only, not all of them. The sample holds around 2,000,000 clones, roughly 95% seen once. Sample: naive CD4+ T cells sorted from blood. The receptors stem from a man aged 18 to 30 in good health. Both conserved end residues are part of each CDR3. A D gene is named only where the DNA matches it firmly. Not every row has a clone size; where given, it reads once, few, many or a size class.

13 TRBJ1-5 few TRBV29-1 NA TGCAGCGTGGCCGACGGGGGTAATCAGCCCCAGCATTTT CSVADGGNQPQHF
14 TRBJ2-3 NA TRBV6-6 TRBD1 TGTGCCAGCAATCCGGGACAGGGAGCCGATACGCAGTATTTT CASNPGQGADTQYF
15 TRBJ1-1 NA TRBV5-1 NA TGCGCCAGCAGCCAGGGGACGGCGAAGAACACTGAAGCTTTCTTT CASSQGTAKNTEAFF
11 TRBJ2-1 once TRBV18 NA TGTGCCAGCTCACCAGGGGGCGAGCAGTTCTTC CASSPGGEQFF
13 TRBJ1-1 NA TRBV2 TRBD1 TGTGCCAGCAGTGGGGGACAGGCCCTTCGGGCTTTCTTT CASSGGQALRAFF
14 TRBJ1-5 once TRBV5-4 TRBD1 TGTGCCAGCAGCTCGCAGGGGGCCAATCAGCCCCAGCATTTT CASSSQGANQPQHF
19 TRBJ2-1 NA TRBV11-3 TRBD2 TGTGCCAGCAGCTCGGGGACTAGCTTAGTCAGAAGCTCCTACAATGAGCAGTTCTTC CASSSGTSLVRSSYNEQFF
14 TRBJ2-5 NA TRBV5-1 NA TGCGCCAGCAGCGAACCCGGGAGTGAAGAGACCCAGTACTTC CASSEPGSEETQYF
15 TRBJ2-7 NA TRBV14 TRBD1 TGTGCCAGCAGCCAACCCGGGACAGGGTTAGGCGAGCAGTACTTC CASSQPGTGLGEQYF
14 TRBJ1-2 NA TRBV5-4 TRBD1 TGTGCCAGCAGCCCGACAGGGGGCGACTATGGCTACACCTTC CASSPTGGDYGYTF
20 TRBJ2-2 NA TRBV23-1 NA TGCGCCAGCAGTCAAATCCGGCGAATCGATCCGGGACCCAACACCGGGGAGCTGTTTTTT CASSQIRRIDPGPNTGELFF
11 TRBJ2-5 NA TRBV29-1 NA TGCAGCGTTGGGGAGCAAGAGACCCAGTACTTC CSVGEQETQYF
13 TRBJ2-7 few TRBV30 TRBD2 TGTGCCTGGAGGGGCCCCGGGGGGACCGAGCAGTACTTC CAWRGPGGTEQYF
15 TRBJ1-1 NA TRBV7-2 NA TGTGCCAGCAGCCCACGAGGGCCAGGGCTCCCTGAAGCTTTCTTT CASSPRGPGLPEAFF
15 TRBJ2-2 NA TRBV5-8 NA TGTGCCAGCAGCTTGGGTTGGCTAGGCACCGGGGAGCTGTTTTTT CASSLGWLGTGELFF
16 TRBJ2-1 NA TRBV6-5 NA TGTGCCAGCAGTTACGGGTCTAGTGGGCTCCTTCGGGAGCAGTTCTTC CASSYGSSGLLREQFF
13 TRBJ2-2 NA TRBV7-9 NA TGTGCCAGCAGCTTCACATCGCCCGGGGAGCTGTTTTTT CASSFTSPGELFF
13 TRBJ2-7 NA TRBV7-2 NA TGTGCCAGCAGCTCTAGTCGGGCCTACGAGCAGTACTTC CASSSSRAYEQYF